The entry below gives a single T cell receptor (beta chain) sequence along with its context. This record comes from a study of cytomegalovirus exposure and HLA in healthy donors. PCR was performed using 60 Vbeta and 13 Jbeta primers. Profiled with immunoSEQ multiplex PCR; TCRdb holds only in-frame clones, not every one. Altogether around 100,000 clones are present, about 69% being singletons, with the ten largest covering approximately 4.8%. Germline CDR1 and CDR2: GTSNPN and SVGIG (reference sequence). This CDR3 comprises 14 residues. Unmatched junction bases numbered 7, after V lost 2 bases and J lost 4 bases.

The sequenced sample consisted of PBMCs. The TCR comes from a human donor in good health. V and J are TRBV30 and TRBJ1-2; TRBD1 aligns across 7 bases. The CDR3 reads CAWSRDRNSYGYTF. The CDR3 nucleotides read TGTGCCTGGAGTAGGGACAGAAATTCCTATGGCTACACCTTC.